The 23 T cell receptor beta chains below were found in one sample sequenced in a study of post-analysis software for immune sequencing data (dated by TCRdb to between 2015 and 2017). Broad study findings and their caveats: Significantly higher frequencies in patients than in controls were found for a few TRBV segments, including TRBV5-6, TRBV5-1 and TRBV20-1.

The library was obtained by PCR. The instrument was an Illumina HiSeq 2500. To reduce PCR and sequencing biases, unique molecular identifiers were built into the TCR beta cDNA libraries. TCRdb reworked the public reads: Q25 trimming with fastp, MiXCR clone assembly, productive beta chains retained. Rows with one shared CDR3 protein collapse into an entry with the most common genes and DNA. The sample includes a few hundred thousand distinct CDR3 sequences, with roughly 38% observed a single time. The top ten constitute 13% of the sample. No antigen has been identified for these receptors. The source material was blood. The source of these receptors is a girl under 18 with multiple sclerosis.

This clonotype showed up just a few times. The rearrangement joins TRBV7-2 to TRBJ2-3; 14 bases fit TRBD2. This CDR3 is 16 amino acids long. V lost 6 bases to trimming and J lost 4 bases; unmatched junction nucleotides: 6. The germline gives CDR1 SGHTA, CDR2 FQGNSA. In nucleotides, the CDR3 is TGTGCCAGCAGTTACCGACTAGCGGGGGGGCCAGATACGCAGTATTTT. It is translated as CASSYRLAGGPDTQYF.

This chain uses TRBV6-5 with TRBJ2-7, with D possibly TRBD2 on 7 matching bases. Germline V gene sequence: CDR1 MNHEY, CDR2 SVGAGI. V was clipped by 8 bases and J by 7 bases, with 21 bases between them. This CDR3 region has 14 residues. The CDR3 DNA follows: TGTGCCAGCGCCCCCCTGGGAGGGGGTATAGAGCAGTACTTC. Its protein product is CASAPLGGGIEQYF.

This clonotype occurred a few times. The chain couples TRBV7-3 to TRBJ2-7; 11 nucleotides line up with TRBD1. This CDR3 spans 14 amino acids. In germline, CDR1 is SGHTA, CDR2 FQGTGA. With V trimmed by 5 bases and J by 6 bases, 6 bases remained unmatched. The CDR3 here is CASSPGTGGVEQYF. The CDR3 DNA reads TGTGCCAGCAGCCCCGGGACAGGGGGGGTCGAGCAGTACTTC.

In nucleotides, the CDR3 is TGTGCCAGCACCGGGACAGCGATCACAGATACGCAGTATTTT. The encoded protein is CASTGTAITDTQYF. This chain joins TRBV28 and TRBJ2-3; 7 bases fit TRBD1. The CDR3 sequence is 14 residues long. V trimming: 7 bases; J trimming: 2 bases; junction bases outside the gene matches: 6. Germline CDR1 reads MDHEN; CDR2 reads SYDVKM. Complete variable domain (other parts from reference TRBV28 and TRBJ2-3): DVKVTQSSRYLVKRTGEKVFLECVQDMDHENMFWYRQDPGLGLRLIYFSYDVKMKEKGDIPEGYSVSREKKERFSLILESASTNQTSMYLCASTGTAITDTQYFGPGTRLTVL.

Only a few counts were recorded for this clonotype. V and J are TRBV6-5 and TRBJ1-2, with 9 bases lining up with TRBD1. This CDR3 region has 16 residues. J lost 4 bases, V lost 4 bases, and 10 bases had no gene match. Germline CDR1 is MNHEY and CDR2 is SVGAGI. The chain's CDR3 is CASSSGTGGAGYGYTF. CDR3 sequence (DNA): TGTGCCAGCAGTTCGGGAACAGGGGGCGCAGGCTATGGCTACACCTTC.

CDR3 nucleotides: TGTGCCAGCAGTTCACCGGGACAGGGTAATTTGGAGACCCAGTACTTC. It translates to CASSSPGQGNLETQYF. The genes are TRBV6-6 and TRBJ2-5, with TRBD1 matching over 9 bases. The CDR3 is 16 residues long. J was trimmed by 5 bases and V by 4 bases; bases with no gene match: 11. Looked up from germline, CDR1 is MNHNY and CDR2 is SVGAGI (reference sequence).

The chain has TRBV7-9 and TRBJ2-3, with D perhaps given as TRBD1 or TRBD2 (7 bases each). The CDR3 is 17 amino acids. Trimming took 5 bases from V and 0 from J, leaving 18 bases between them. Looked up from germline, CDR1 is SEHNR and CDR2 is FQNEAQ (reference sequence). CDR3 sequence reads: CASSPGGGLTSTDTQYF. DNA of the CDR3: TGTGCCAGCAGCCCAGGGGGGGGACTCACTAGCACAGATACGCAGTATTTT.

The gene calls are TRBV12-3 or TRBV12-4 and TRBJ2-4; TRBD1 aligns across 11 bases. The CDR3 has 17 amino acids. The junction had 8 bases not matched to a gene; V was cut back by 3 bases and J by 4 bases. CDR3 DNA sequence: TGTGCCAGCAGTTTTAGGACAGGGGGCGTTCGGAAAAACATTCAGTACTTC. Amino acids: CASSFRTGGVRKNIQYF.

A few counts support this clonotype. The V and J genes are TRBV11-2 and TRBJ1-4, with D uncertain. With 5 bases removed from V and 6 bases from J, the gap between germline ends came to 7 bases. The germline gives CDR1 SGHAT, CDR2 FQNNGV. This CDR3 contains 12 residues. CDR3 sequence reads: CASSGYDEKLFF. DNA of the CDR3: TGTGCCAGCAGCGGGTACGATGAAAAACTGTTTTTT. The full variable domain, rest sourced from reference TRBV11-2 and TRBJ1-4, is EAGVAQSPRYKIIEKRQSVAFWCNPISGHATLYWYQQILGQGPKLLIQFQNNGVVDDSQLPKDRFSAERLKGVDSTLKIQPAKLEDSAVYLCASSGYDEKLFFGSGTQLSVL.

CDR3 sequence (DNA): TGTGCCAGCAGCTTAGGATCGGCGGTGGCTGGGGCCAACGTCCTGACTTTC. Translating gives CASSLGSAVAGANVLTF. V and J are TRBV7-9 and TRBJ2-6; D uncertain. CDR1 is SEHNR, CDR2 FQNEAQ, per germline (reference sequence). V was clipped by 1 base and J by 2 bases, with 12 bases between them. The CDR3 is 17 amino acids.

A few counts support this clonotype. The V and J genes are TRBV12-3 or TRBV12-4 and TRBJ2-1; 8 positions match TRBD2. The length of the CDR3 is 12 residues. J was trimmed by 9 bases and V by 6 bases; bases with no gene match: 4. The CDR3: CASRQRGPEQFF. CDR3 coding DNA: TGTGCCAGCAGACAGCGGGGGCCTGAGCAGTTCTTC.

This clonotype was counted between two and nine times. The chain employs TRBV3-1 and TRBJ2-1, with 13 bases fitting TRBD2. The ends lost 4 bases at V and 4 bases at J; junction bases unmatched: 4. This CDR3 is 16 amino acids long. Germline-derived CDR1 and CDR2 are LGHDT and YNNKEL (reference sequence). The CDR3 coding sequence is TGTGCCAGCAGCCCTTTGGGACTAGCGGGATACAATGAGCAGTTCTTC. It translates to CASSPLGLAGYNEQFF.

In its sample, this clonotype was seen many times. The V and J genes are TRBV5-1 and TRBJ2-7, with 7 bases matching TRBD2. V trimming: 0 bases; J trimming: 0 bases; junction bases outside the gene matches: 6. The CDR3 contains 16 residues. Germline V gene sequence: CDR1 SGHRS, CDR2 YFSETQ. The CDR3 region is CASSLAGLADSYEQYF. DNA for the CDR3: TGCGCCAGCAGCTTGGCCGGGCTAGCGGACTCCTACGAGCAGTACTTC.

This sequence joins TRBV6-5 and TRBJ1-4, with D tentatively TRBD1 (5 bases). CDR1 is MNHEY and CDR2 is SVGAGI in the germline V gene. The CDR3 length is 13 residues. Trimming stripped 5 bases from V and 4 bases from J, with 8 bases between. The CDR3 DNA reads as TGTGCCAGCAGTCCTGGGGGTAATGAAAAACTGTTTTTT. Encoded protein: CASSPGGNEKLFF.

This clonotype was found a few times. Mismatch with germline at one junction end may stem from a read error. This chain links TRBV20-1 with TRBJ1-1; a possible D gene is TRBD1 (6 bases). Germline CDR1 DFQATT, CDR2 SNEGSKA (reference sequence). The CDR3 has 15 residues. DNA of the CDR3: TGTAGTGCTAGAGGGGGAGGGGGGGGGAACACTGAAGCTTTCTTT. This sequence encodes CSARGGGGGNTEAFF.

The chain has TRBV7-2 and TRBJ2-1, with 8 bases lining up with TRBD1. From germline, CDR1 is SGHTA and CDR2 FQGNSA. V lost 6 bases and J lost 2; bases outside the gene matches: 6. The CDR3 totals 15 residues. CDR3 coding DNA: TGTGCCAGCAGTACAGGGGGAAGCCCCTACAATGAGCAGTTCTTC. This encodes CASSTGGSPYNEQFF. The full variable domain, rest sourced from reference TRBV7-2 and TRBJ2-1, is GAGVSQSPSNKVTEKGKDVELRCDPISGHTALYWYRQSLGQGLEFLIYFQGNSAPDKSGLPSDRFSAERTGGSVSTLTIQRTQQEDSAVYLCASSTGGSPYNEQFFGPGTRLTVL.

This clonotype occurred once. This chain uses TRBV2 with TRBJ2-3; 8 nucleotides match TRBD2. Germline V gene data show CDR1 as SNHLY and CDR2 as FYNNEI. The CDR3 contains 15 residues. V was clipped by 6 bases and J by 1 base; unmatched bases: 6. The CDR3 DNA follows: TGTGCCAGCAGCGAGCGGGGGTGGGGCACAGATACGCAGTATTTT. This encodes CASSERGWGTDTQYF.

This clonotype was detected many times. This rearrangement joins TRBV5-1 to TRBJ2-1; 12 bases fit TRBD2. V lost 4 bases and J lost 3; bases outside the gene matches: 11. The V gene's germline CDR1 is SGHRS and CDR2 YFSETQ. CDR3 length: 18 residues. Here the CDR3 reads CASSPLPSGGAGYNEQFF. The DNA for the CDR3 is TGCGCCAGCAGCCCCCTTCCTAGCGGGGGGGCGGGCTACAATGAGCAGTTCTTC.

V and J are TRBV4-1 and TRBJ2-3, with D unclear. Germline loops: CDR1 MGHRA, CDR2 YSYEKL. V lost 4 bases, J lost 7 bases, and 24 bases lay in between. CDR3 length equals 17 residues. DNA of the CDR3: TGCGCCAGCAGCCTAGGCCGGACCAACCATCAAGTTAATACGCAGTATTTT. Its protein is CASSLGRTNHQVNTQYF.

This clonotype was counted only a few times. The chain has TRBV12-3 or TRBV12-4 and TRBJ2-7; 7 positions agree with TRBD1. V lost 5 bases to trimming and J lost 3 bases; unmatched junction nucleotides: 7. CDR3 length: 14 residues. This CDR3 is CASSPGQNLYEQYF. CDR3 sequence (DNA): TGTGCCAGCAGTCCGGGACAGAATCTCTACGAGCAGTACTTC.

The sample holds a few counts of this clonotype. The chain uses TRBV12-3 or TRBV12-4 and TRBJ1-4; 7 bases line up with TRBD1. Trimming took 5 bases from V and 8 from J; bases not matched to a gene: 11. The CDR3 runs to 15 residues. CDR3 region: CASSPRGQGGEKLFF. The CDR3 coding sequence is TGTGCCAGCAGTCCGAGGGGTCAGGGGGGCGAAAAACTGTTTTTT.

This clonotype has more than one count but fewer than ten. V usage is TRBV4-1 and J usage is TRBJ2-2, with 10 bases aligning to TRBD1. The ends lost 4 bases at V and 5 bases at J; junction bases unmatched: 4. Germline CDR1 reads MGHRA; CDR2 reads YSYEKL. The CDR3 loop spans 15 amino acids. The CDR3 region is CASSPPGQGTGELFF. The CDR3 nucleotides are TGCGCCAGCAGCCCCCCGGGACAGGGGACCGGGGAGCTGTTTTTT.

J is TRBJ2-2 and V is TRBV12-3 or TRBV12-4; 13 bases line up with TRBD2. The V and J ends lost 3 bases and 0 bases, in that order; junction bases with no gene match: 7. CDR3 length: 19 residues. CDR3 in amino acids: CASSFGLLAGGTNTGELFF. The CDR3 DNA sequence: TGTGCCAGCAGTTTTGGTTTACTAGCGGGGGGGACGAACACCGGGGAGCTGTTTTTT.